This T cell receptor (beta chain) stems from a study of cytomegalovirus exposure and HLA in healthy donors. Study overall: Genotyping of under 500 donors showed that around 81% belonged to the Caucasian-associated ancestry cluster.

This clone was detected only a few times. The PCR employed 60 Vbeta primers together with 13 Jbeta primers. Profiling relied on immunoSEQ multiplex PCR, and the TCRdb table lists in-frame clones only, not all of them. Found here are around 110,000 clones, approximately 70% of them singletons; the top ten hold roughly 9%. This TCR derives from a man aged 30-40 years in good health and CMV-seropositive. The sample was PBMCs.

DNA for the CDR3: TGTGCCAGCATCCAAACACAGGCCGGGGAGCTGTTTTTT. Its protein is CASIQTQAGELFF. The genes are TRBV6-1 and TRBJ2-2, with D perhaps TRBD1 (5 bases). This CDR3 spans 13 amino acids. Germline CDR1 is MNHNS and CDR2 is SASEGT. V gave up 7 bases and J gave up 6 bases, with 12 bases separating them.